Listed below are T cell receptor beta chains from one sample, sequenced in a study of early stage breast cancer tumors. Using immunoSEQ multiplex PCR, the repertoire was profiled, and TCRdb retains in-frame clones only, with some absent. Seen here are under 35,000 clones, about four fifths observed once, and the top ten hold over 8.5%. Source material: blood. These receptors came from a person aged 45 to 60 with breast cancer. CDR3s include the opening cysteine and the closing phenylalanine or tryptophan. The D gene is left open where the match is weak. Clone size is not always given. Where it is, it says once, few, many or a class for expanded clones.

>TRBV6-5|.|.|TRBJ2-7
CARRDIDSYEQYF
TGTGCCAGAAGGGACATTGATTCCTACGAGCAGTACTTC
>TRBV7-9|.|TRBD2|TRBJ2-4
CASSFDGGASGIQYF
TGTGCCAGCAGCTTCGACGGGGGGGCCTCCGGCATTCAGTACTTC
>TRBV2|medium-sized|TRBD1|TRBJ2-7
CASSEWGQTYEQYF
TGTGCCAGCAGTGAATGGGGACAGACCTACGAGCAGTACTTC
>TRBV19|.|.|TRBJ2-3
CASSIARRRSDTQYF
TGTGCCAGTAGTATAGCCAGGAGGAGGTCAGATACGCAGTATTTT
>TRBV9|.|.|TRBJ2-3
CASSVVSTDTQYF
TGTGCCAGCAGCGTAGTTAGCACAGATACGCAGTATTTT
>TRBV19|few|.|TRBJ1-1
CASSIDENTEAFF
TGTGCCAGTAGTATAGACGAAAACACTGAAGCTTTCTTT
>TRBV15|.|.|TRBJ1-4
CATSRGGADNEKLFF
TGTGCCACCAGCAGAGGCGGGGCAGATAATGAAAAACTGTTTTTT
>TRBV7-2|.|.|TRBJ2-3
CASSPNTDTQYF
TGTGCCAGCAGCCCCAACACAGATACGCAGTATTTT
>TRBV6-5|.|TRBD1|TRBJ1-1
CASSYSGDRGLLEAFF
TGTGCCAGCAGTTACTCGGGGGACAGGGGGCTTCTCGAAGCTTTCTTT
>TRBV28|.|TRBD1|TRBJ2-5
CASSSPGQGETQYF
TGTGCCAGCAGTTCGCCGGGACAGGGAGAGACCCAGTACTTC
>TRBV28|.|TRBD2|TRBJ2-1
CASSSTLAGGDEQFF
TGTGCCAGCAGTTCCACTCTAGCGGGGGGAGATGAGCAGTTCTTC
>TRBV9|medium-sized|.|TRBJ1-5
CASSEDLREEPQHF
TGTGCCAGCTCGGAGGACCTCAGGGAGGAGCCCCAGCATTTT